This entry describes one TCR beta chain. The antigen it binds to is not known. The sample holds no much larger clone one base away, and base qualities are not on file. The label giving this sample's treatment or condition can be read as: 19 received Ad26.COV2.S at low or high dose, single or two shots; about 5 received placebo; per-sample allocation not given. For vaccine and placebo recipients, repertoires were sequenced using samples collected on day 63 after the first injection. In Cohort 1b, around 23 adults aged 18-55 years were enrolled at a single site in Boston, USA, between 29 July and 7 August 2020. Ad26.COV2.S consisted of a replication-incompetent adenovirus type 26 vector by which a prefusion-stabilized SARS-CoV-2 spike protein from the original Wuhan strain was expressed. The immunoSEQ Assay was used to sequence TCRbeta CDR3 regions. After extraction, genomic DNA underwent amplification by bias-controlled multiplex PCR, followed by high-throughput sequencing. As for the authors' bioinformatics: To quantify the absolute abundance of every unique TCRbeta CDR3 region, sequences were collapsed and filtered. T cell fraction was estimated by normalization of TCRbeta template counts to usable DNA, with usable DNA being measured through amplification of reference genes present in all nucleated cells. Repertoire TCRs were annotated as SARS-CoV-2-specific when V gene, CDR3 amino acid sequence and J gene were exactly matched to a known reactive TCR set. The reference SARS-CoV-2 TCR set was obtained from MIRA and was filtered for enrichment in COVID-19-positive ImmuneCODE repertoires, whereby public or cross-reactive TCRs were removed. Drawing on the MIRA antigens, annotated TCRs were analysed further at the level of specific ORF or position within ORF. Depth was the summed frequency of annotated unique rearrangements, while breadth was defined as annotated unique rearrangements over total unique productive rearrangements. TCR breadth was compared between groups using two-sided Wilcoxon rank-sum tests. TCRdb limited this immuneACCESS table to in-frame rearrangements with V and J called. A share of clones is missing; checked studies link under half to unresolved V genes, and the rest is unexplained. V, J and clone size were drawn from that table, and D and trimming were deduced from the DNA. The sample yields hundreds of thousands of clones; roughly 90% were counted once. Jointly, the top ten make up approximately 1.5% of the sample.

The data originate from a study of Ad26.COV2.S vaccination and SARS-CoV-2 variants (dated by TCRdb to the early 2020s). Background on the whole study: Vaccine-arm donors came from COV1001, a multicentre, randomized, double-blind, placebo-controlled phase I-IIa trial of Ad26.COV2.S in healthy adults. Ad26.COV2.S was administered intramuscularly at 5 x 10^10 or 1 x 10^11 viral particles, either as a single shot or as two shots given 56 days apart. Sequencing of the TCRbeta repertoire served to evaluate the specificity and breadth of SARS-CoV-2-reactive T cell receptors following Ad26.COV2.S vaccination. The TCR-sequenced set comprised approximately 32 samples: roughly 19 Ad26.COV2.S vaccine recipients, 5 placebo recipients and 8 SARS-CoV-2 convalescent individuals. Trial participants were randomized into five groups of five, in which low-dose or high-dose Ad26.COV2.S was given once or twice, or placebo was given on both occasions. Blinding of investigators to trial group allocation was maintained during experiments and outcome assessment.

The CDR3 numbers 16 residues from cysteine through phenylalanine. The CDR3 DNA has 48 bases and is translated from base 1. CDR1 and CDR2 (LGHNA, YNFKEQ) derive from the germline V gene. Trimming leaves V shorter by 0 bases and J shorter by 8 bases, with the junction holding 4 bases beyond the gene matches. Here is what the overall study found, with its caveats: The study was not powered to compare responses between vaccine doses or regimens. Compared with placebo recipients, Ad26.COV2.S recipients showed higher spike-specific TCR breadth (P = 0.0014). After vaccination, spike-specific CD8+ and CD4+ T cell responses were reported to show substantial breadth. It was noted by the authors that total T cell responses may have been underestimated by the TCR breadth and depth analyses. Non-spike TCR breadth was comparable between vaccine and placebo recipients, consistent with the vaccine containing only spike.

This receptor was identified in a person aged 18-60 years who received the Ad26.COV2.S COVID-19 vaccine or a placebo. The sample here was peripheral blood, taken in a trial of Ad26.COV2.S vaccine versus placebo. The sequence joins TRBV4-2 to TRBJ2-3; 14 bases in the junction line up with TRBD2. The CDR3 has the sequence CASSQEGTSGGFTQYF. The DNA sequence is as follows: TGTGCCAGCAGCCAAGAGGGGACTAGCGGGGGCTTTACGCAGTATTTT.